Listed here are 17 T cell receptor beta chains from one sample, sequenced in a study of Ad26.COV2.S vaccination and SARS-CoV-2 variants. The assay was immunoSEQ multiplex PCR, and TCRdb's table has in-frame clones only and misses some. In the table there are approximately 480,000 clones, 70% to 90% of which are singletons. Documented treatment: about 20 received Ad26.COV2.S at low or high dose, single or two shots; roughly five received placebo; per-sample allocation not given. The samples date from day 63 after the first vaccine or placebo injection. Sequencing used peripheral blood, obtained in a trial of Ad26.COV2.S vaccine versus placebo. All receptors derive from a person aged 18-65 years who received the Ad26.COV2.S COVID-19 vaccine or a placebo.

DNA for the CDR3: TGTGCCAGCAGCAAAGGTTATGGGACTGAGGGAAACACCGGGGAGCTGTTTTTT. Translating gives CASSKGYGTEGNTGELFF. The chain employs TRBV7-3 and TRBJ2-2, with TRBD2 as a possible D gene (6 bases). Germline assignment: CDR1 SGHTA and CDR2 FQGTGA. Trimming took 5 bases from V and 2 from J, leaving 21 bases between them. The CDR3 totals 18 residues.

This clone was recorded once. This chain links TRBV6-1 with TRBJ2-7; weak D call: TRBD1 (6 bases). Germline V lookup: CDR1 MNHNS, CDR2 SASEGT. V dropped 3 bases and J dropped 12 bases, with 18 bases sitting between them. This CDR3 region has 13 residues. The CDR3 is CASSDYGTPKMYF. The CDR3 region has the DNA TGTGCCAGCAGTGATTACGGGACACCTAAGATGTACTTC.

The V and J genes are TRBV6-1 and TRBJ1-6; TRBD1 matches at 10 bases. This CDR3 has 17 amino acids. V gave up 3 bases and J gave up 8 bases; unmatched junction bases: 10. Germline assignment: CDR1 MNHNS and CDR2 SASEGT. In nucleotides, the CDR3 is TGTGCCAGCAGTGAGACCGGACAGGGGGTAAATTATTCACCCCTCCACTTT. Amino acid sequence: CASSETGQGVNYSPLHF.

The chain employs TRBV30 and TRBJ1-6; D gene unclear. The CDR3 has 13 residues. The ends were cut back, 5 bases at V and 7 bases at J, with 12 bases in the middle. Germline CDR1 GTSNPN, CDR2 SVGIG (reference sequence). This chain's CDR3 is CAWEWTENSPLHF. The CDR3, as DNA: TGTGCCTGGGAGTGGACGGAGAATTCACCCCTCCACTTT.

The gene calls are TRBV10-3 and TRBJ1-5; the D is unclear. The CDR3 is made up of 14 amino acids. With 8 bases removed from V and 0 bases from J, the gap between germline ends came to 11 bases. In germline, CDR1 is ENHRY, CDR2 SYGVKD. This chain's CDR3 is CAIWAGYSNQPQHF. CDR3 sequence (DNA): TGTGCCATCTGGGCAGGCTATAGCAATCAGCCCCAGCATTTT.

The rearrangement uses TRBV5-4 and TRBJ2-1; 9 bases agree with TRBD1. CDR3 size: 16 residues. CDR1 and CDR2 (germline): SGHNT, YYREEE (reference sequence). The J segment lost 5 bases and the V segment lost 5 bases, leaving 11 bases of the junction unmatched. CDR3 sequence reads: CASRSGTGRKDNEQFF. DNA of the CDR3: TGTGCCAGCAGATCCGGGACAGGGCGGAAGGACAATGAGCAGTTCTTC.

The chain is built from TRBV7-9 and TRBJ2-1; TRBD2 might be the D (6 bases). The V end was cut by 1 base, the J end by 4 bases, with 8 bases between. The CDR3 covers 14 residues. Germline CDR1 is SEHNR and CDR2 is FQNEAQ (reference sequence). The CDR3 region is CASSLGGVYNEQFF. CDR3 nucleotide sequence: TGTGCCAGCAGCTTAGGGGGGGTATACAATGAGCAGTTCTTC.

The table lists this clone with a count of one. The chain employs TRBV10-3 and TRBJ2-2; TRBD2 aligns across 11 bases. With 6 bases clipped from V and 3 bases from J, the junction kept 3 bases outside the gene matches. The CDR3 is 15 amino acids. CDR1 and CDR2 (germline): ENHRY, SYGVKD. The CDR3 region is CAIRGTSGYTGELFF. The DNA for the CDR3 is TGTGCCATCAGGGGGACTAGCGGTTACACCGGGGAGCTGTTTTTT.

CDR3 DNA: TGTGCCACCAGTTGGGGCTCCGAGCAGTACTTC. Protein sequence: CATSWGSEQYF. V gene TRBV24-1 combines with J gene TRBJ2-7, with a tentative D call TRBD1 (5 bases). This CDR3 comprises 11 residues. V was trimmed by 6 bases and J by 6 bases, leaving 8 bases between them. Germline V lookup: CDR1 KGHDR, CDR2 SFDVKD.

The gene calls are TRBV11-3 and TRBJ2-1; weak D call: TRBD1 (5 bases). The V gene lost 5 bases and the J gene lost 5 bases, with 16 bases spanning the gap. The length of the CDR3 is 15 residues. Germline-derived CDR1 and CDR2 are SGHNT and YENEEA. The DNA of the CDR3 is TGTGCCAGCAGCCCAAGACAGCACCGTAACAATGAGCAGTTCTTC. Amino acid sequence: CASSPRQHRNNEQFF.

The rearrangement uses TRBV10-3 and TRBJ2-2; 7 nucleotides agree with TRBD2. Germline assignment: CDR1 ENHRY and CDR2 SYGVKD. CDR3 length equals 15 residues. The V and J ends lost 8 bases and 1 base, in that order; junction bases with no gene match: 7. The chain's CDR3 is CAIGQTSRNTGELFF. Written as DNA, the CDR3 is TGTGCCATCGGTCAGACTAGCCGGAACACCGGGGAGCTGTTTTTT.

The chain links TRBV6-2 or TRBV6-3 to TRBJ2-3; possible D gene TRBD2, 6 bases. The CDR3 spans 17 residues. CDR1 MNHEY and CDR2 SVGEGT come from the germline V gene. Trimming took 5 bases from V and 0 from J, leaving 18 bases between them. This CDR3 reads CASSRQGLASSTDTQYF. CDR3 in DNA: TGTGCCAGCAGTCGGCAGGGCCTAGCGTCTAGCACAGATACGCAGTATTTT.

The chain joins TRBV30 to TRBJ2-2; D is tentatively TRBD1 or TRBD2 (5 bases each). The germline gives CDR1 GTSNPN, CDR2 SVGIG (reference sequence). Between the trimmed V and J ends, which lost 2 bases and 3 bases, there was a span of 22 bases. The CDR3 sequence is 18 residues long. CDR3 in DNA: TGTGCCTGGAGTCGGTTACCGGGACCCCCAACGTACACCGGGGAGCTGTTTTTT. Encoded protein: CAWSRLPGPPTYTGELFF.

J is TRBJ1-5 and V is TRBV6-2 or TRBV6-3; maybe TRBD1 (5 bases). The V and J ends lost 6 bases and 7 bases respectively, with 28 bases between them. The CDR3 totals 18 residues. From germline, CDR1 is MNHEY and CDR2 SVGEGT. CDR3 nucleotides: TGTGCCAGCAGCCCCGGAACCCGCGGGGGATACCTTTACCAGCCCCAGCATTTT. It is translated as CASSPGTRGGYLYQPQHF.

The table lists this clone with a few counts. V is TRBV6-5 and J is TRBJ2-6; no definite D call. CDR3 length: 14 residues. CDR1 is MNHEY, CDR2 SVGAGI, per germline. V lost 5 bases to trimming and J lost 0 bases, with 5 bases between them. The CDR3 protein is CASSPFSGANVLTF. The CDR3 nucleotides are TGTGCCAGCAGTCCCTTCTCTGGGGCCAACGTCCTGACTTTC.

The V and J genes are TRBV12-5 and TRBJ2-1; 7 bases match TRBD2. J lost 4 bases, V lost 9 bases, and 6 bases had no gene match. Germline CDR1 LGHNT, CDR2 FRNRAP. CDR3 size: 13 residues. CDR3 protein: CARSGKVYNEQFF. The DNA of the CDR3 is TGTGCTAGAAGCGGGAAGGTGTACAATGAGCAGTTCTTC.

CDR3 sequence: CASSVEGLAGDLFF. CDR3 in DNA: TGTGCCAGCAGCGTAGAGGGACTAGCGGGAGATTTGTTCTTC. This chain joins TRBV9 and TRBJ2-1; 14 positions agree with TRBD2. With V trimmed by 0 bases and J by 15 bases, 5 bases remained unmatched. The germline V gene has CDR1 SGDLS and CDR2 YYNGEE. This CDR3 region has 14 residues.